The next 20 T cell receptor beta chains were all read from a single sample in a study of blood T cells in healthy people across ages. Through a sample-barcoded 5' primer and a J-beta primer mix, a second PCR was run for roughly 7 to 11 cycles. TCRdb re-called the 5' RACE reads with MiXCR, one entry per CDR3 protein. The sample contains fewer than 800,000 distinct CDR3 sequences, 20% to 25% of which appear only once. The sequenced material came from blood. These receptors all stem from a man in his 70s in good health.

This clonotype was detected many times. CDR3 region: CASSGTSGFYNEQFF. The CDR3 nucleotides are TGTGCCAGCAGTGGGACTAGCGGGTTCTACAATGAGCAGTTCTTC. The V gene is TRBV6-2 or TRBV6-3, the J gene TRBJ2-1, with 12 bases aligning to TRBD2. This CDR3 comprises 15 residues. Germline V gene sequence: CDR1 MNHEY, CDR2 SVGEGT. The V gene end was trimmed by 5 bases and the J gene end by 3 bases; junction bases not matched to a gene: 2.

This clonotype was found a few times. CDR3 sequence reads: CASSQQPQGAGSPLHF. As DNA, the CDR3 is TGTGCCAGCAGTCAACAACCTCAGGGGGCGGGCTCACCCCTCCACTTT. This chain joins TRBV27 and TRBJ1-6, with 8 bases identical to TRBD1. With V trimmed by 5 bases and J by 10 bases, 13 bases remained unmatched. The CDR3 spans 16 residues. Germline V CDR1 and CDR2: MNHEY, SMNVEV (reference sequence).

This clonotype was found a few times. The CDR3 spells CASSRPGTSYEQFF. CDR3 nucleotides: TGTGCCAGCTCAAGACCCGGGACAAGCTATGAGCAGTTCTTC. J is TRBJ2-1 and V is TRBV18; D is possibly TRBD1 (6 bases). Germline CDR1 KGHSH, CDR2 LQKENI. The ends were cut back, 5 bases at V and 8 bases at J, with 16 bases in the middle. The CDR3 contains 14 residues. The full variable domain, rest sourced from reference TRBV18 and TRBJ2-1, is NAGVMQNPRHLVRRRGQEARLRCSPMKGHSHVYWYRQLPEEGLKFMVYLQKENIIDESGMPKERFSAEFPKEGPSILRIQQVVRGDSAAYFCASSRPGTSYEQFFGPGTRLTVL.

This clonotype was seen only a few times. The V gene is TRBV30, the J gene TRBJ2-7, with 7 nucleotides matching TRBD2. Looked up from germline, CDR1 is GTSNPN and CDR2 is SVGIG (reference sequence). The V gene end was trimmed by 5 bases and the J gene end by 6 bases; junction bases not matched to a gene: 4. The CDR3 is made up of 11 amino acids. CDR3 DNA sequence: TGTGCCTGGGGACTAGACGGCGAGCAGTACTTC. Protein: CAWGLDGEQYF.

This clonotype was seen more than once but under ten times. The genes are TRBV5-1 and TRBJ1-4; D uncertain. CDR3 length: 15 residues. Germline values: CDR1 SGHRS, CDR2 YFSETQ. The germline V and J ends were trimmed by 1 base and 0 bases, with 7 bases remaining between them. Here the CDR3 reads CASSLTLTTNEKLFF. Here the CDR3 DNA reads TGCGCCAGCAGCTTGACCCTAACAACTAATGAAAAACTGTTTTTT.

This clonotype occurred a few times. The chain carries TRBV6-5 and TRBJ1-1, with 8 bases fitting TRBD1. The CDR3 totals 14 residues. Germline V CDR1 and CDR2: MNHEY, SVGAGI. Trimming took 6 bases from V and 5 from J; bases not matched to a gene: 8. The CDR3 DNA reads as TGTGCCAGCAGAAACAGGGGGTTGTGGACTGAAGCTTTCTTT. The encoded protein is CASRNRGLWTEAFF.

About this clonotype itself: One base away lies a much larger clone, so this may be a sequencing read error. The chain joins TRBV3-1 to TRBJ2-5, with 8 bases identical to TRBD1. CDR3 length: 16 residues. CDR1 LGHDT and CDR2 YNNKEL come from the germline V gene (reference sequence). CDR3 sequence: CAGSQGTGGNRETQYF. The CDR3 DNA sequence: TGTGCCGGCAGCCAAGGGACAGGCGGAAATCGGGAGACCCAGTACTTC.

This clonotype came up a few times. This chain connects TRBV5-1 to TRBJ2-7; D is possibly TRBD1 or TRBD2 (5 bases each). This CDR3 is built from 15 residues. Germline CDR1 and CDR2: SGHRS and YFSETQ. V lost 2 bases and J lost 2, with 14 bases in between. CDR3 in DNA: TGCGCCAGCAGCTTCGGTGACAGCGGTCCCTACGAGCAGTACTTC. Protein sequence: CASSFGDSGPYEQYF.

This clonotype occurred a few times. V gene TRBV20-1 combines with J gene TRBJ2-1, with TRBD2 identical over 9 bases. CDR1 is DFQATT, CDR2 SNEGSKA, per germline (reference sequence). The CDR3 length is 13 residues. Losses at the gene ends were 6 bases for V and 6 bases for J; bases not matched to a gene: 6. The CDR3 is CSADSGSANEQFF. The DNA of the CDR3 is TGCAGTGCGGATAGCGGGAGTGCCAATGAGCAGTTCTTC.

Remarks on this clonotype: A read error is possible here, since a much larger clone lies one base away. This rearrangement joins TRBV10-3 to TRBJ2-5; either TRBD1 or TRBD2 may supply D (5 bases each). This CDR3 has 13 residues. In germline, CDR1 is ENHRY, CDR2 SYGVKD. The CDR3 reads CASSGGPGETQYF. The CDR3 bases are TGTGCCAGCAGTGGGGGTCCAGGAGAGACCCAGTACTTC.

To note about this clonotype: Germline is not matched at one junction end, which may reflect a read error. The chain joins TRBV28 to TRBJ2-5; tentative D call: TRBD1 (6 bases). This CDR3 has 12 amino acids. The germline CDR1 and CDR2 sequences are MDHEN and SYDVKM. CDR3 DNA sequence: TGTGCCAGCGGTCAACAGGGAAAGACCCAGTGCTTC. Amino acids: CASGQQGKTQCF.

V usage is TRBV4-3 and J usage is TRBJ2-7; TRBD1 might be the D (5 bases). This CDR3 region has 14 residues. Looked up from germline, CDR1 is LGHNA and CDR2 is YSLEER. V was pared by 0 bases and J by 3 bases, with 9 bases between. The CDR3 DNA reads TGCGCCAGCAGCCAAGACCAGGGAATCTACGAGCAGTACTTC. Protein: CASSQDQGIYEQYF.

This clonotype was observed a few times. The CDR3 spells CASSFERYEQYF. For the CDR3, the DNA is TGTGCCAGCAGTTTCGAGAGATACGAGCAGTACTTC. V usage is TRBV6-1 and J usage is TRBJ2-7; no firm D call. CDR1 and CDR2 from the germline V gene are MNHNS and SASEGT. The CDR3 runs to 12 residues. Between the trimmed V and J ends, which lost 5 bases and 4 bases, there was a span of 9 bases.

This chain links TRBV4-3 with TRBJ2-1; TRBD2 matches at 9 bases. The V and J ends lost 4 bases and 7 bases, in that order; junction bases with no gene match: 5. The CDR3 consists of 14 residues. Looked up from germline, CDR1 is LGHNA and CDR2 is YSLEER. CDR3 region: CASSLSGRSNEQFF. For the CDR3, the DNA is TGCGCCAGCAGCCTAAGCGGGAGGAGTAATGAGCAGTTCTTC.

This clonotype showed up just a few times. The chain joins TRBV5-5 to TRBJ2-7; D call uncertain. Trimming pared 4 bases from V and 0 bases from J, leaving 14 bases between. Germline values: CDR1 SGHKS, CDR2 YYEKEE (reference sequence). The length of the CDR3 is 15 residues. Written as DNA, the CDR3 is TGTGCCAGCAGCGAAAATCCGACCGGCTCCTACGAGCAGTACTTC. This sequence encodes CASSENPTGSYEQYF.

This clonotype appeared a few times. The chain joins TRBV29-1 to TRBJ2-4; the D is unclear. CDR3 length equals 14 residues. Trimming shortened V by 6 bases and J by 0 bases, and 12 bases separated the two germline ends. The V gene's germline CDR1 is SQVTM and CDR2 ANQGSEA. Written as DNA, the CDR3 is TGCAGCGTGAAAGACGGGCTAGCCAAAAACATTCAGTACTTC. Its protein is CSVKDGLAKNIQYF. The whole variable domain, filled in from reference TRBV29-1 and TRBJ2-4, reads SAVISQKPSRDICQRGTSLTIQCQVDSQVTMMFWYRQQPGQSLTLIATANQGSEATYESGFVIDKFPISRPNLTFSTLTVSNMSPEDSSIYLCSVKDGLAKNIQYFGAGTRLSVL.

At least ten counts were recorded for this clonotype. V gene TRBV7-9 combines with J gene TRBJ2-3; the D is unclear. CDR3 length equals 11 residues. CDR1 and CDR2 from the germline V gene are SEHNR and FQNEAQ (reference sequence). Trimming removed 3 bases from V and 8 bases from J, with 6 bases in between. CDR3 region: CASSFDGTQYF. The CDR3 DNA sequence: TGTGCCAGCAGCTTCGACGGTACGCAGTATTTT.

About this clonotype: The junction differs from germline at one of its ends, possibly a read error. The rearrangement uses TRBV9 and TRBJ2-6; weak D call: TRBD1 (5 bases). Germline CDR1 is SGDLS and CDR2 is YYNGEE. The CDR3 spans 16 residues. Here the CDR3 DNA reads TGCGCCAGCAGCCTCGGACAAATCTCTGGGGCCAACGTCCTGACTTTC. This sequence encodes CASSLGQISGANVLTF.

V is TRBV7-2 and J is TRBJ2-5, with TRBD2 matching 9 bases. The CDR3 totals 16 residues. The ends lost 4 bases at V and 7 bases at J; junction bases unmatched: 13. Germline V CDR1 and CDR2: SGHTA, FQGNSA. CDR3 nucleotide sequence: TGTGCCAGCAGCTCATCTCTAGCGGGATCCTGGAGGACCCAGTACTTC. Protein: CASSSSLAGSWRTQYF.

The chain's CDR3 is CASSLLYGASTEAFF. CDR3 bases: TGTGCCAGCAGCTTACTGTACGGGGCTAGCACTGAAGCTTTCTTT. The chain recombines TRBV7-2 with TRBJ1-1; weak D call: TRBD1 (5 bases). Per the germline V gene, CDR1 is SGHTA and CDR2 is FQGNSA. This CDR3 region has 15 residues. V was clipped by 2 bases and J by 4 bases, with 14 bases between them.